This T cell receptor beta chain appears in the sequencing data of a study of cytomegalovirus exposure and HLA in healthy donors. Study findings and constraints: According to the study, approximately 150 TCR beta chains were cytomegalovirus-associated. Common viral pathogens were later found to be apparently linked to several of the most significant clusters.

Comment on this clone: Its target is not known.

This PCR relied on a set of 60 Vbeta primers and 13 Jbeta primers. Sequencing was performed with immunoSEQ multiplex PCR; in TCRdb, only in-frame clones are kept and a portion is missing. The profile shows nearly 95,000 clones, approximately 75% of them singletons. The CDR3 is 15 amino acids. Trimming left V 2 bases short and J 5 bases short, with 12 bases between. Germline V gene lookup returns CDR1 SNHLY and CDR2 FYNNEI. The V call is TRBV2, the J call TRBJ1-4, with a weak D call TRBD1 (6 bases). The receptor was isolated from a woman aged 35 to 49 in good health and CMV-seronegative. The sequenced sample was PBMCs. CDR3 amino acids: CASSERNQGNEKLFF. The CDR3 nucleotides read TGTGCCAGCAGTGAACGTAATCAGGGGAATGAAAAACTGTTTTTT.